This TCR beta chain stems from a study of T-cell memory formation after mild COVID-19. General observations from the study: Shrinking CD4+ clones resided mostly in CM and EM, and CD8+ ones in EMRA. There were some responding clones in pre-infection memory, which suggested that cross-reactive memory had joined.

Worth noting for this clonotype: Its cognate antigen is unknown.

Germline values: CDR1 ENHRY, CDR2 SYGVKD. V gave up 3 bases and J gave up 12 bases, with 9 bases separating them. The CDR3 has 11 amino acids. One entry per CDR3 protein results from TCRdb running MiXCR on the 5' RACE reads. The table lists fewer than 250,000 distinct CDR3 sequences, under 30% of them singletons, with roughly 10% in the top ten. This clonotype was obtained from an adult woman who had mild COVID-19 (a few samples of this study predate the infection). Cell type and time point are not known. The specimen sequenced was PBMCs or a T cell subset sorted from them (not recorded which). This chain uses TRBV10-3 with TRBJ2-1; perhaps TRBD2 as D (5 bases). In nucleotides, the CDR3 is TGTGCCATCAGTGACGGGATCGGGCAGTTCTTC. Its protein is CAISDGIGQFF.